Presented here are 15 T cell receptor beta chains from one specimen sequenced in a study of cytomegalovirus exposure and HLA in healthy donors. The PCR ran on 60 Vbeta and 13 Jbeta primers. The assay was immunoSEQ multiplex PCR, and TCRdb's table has in-frame clones only and misses some. The sample carries approximately 250,000 clones, around 80% recorded once. Material: PBMCs. These receptors came from a boy between 10 and 17 years old in good health and CMV-seronegative.

This chain links TRBV6-6 with TRBJ2-5, with TRBD1 as a possible D gene (6 bases). V was pared by 2 bases and J by 2 bases, with 15 bases between. Per the germline V gene, CDR1 is MNHNY and CDR2 is SVGAGI (reference sequence). The CDR3 is 16 amino acids. The CDR3, as DNA: TGTGCCAGCAGTTACACCGGACAGATCGGTCAAGAGACCCAGTACTTC. Translated, it gives CASSYTGQIGQETQYF.

This clone was detected only a few times. The chain links TRBV6-5 to TRBJ1-2, with D uncertain. Trimming removed 0 bases from V and 8 bases from J, with 16 bases in between. The CDR3 has 15 amino acids. CDR1 is MNHEY and CDR2 is SVGAGI in the germline V gene. CDR3 coding DNA: TGTGCCAGCAGTTACTCGATCCGGGAGGGAGAAGGCTACACCTTC. This translates into CASSYSIREGEGYTF.

CDR3 protein: CASSHVGGLDPIGSYNEQFF. In DNA form, the CDR3 reads TGTGCCAGCAGCCATGTAGGGGGCCTAGACCCTATAGGCTCCTACAATGAGCAGTTCTTC. V is TRBV2 and J is TRBJ2-1, with 7 bases identical to TRBD1. Per germline, CDR1 SNHLY and CDR2 FYNNEI. This CDR3 is 20 amino acids long. The V gene end was trimmed by 6 bases and the J gene end by 0 bases; junction bases not matched to a gene: 20.

This chain links TRBV30 with TRBJ2-2; D perhaps matches TRBD2 (6 bases). Germline CDR1 is GTSNPN and CDR2 is SVGIG (reference sequence). V lost 7 bases to trimming and J lost 1 base, with 13 bases between them. The CDR3 consists of 14 residues. DNA of the CDR3: TGTGCCTCCCCACGGGGGTTGAACACCGGGGAGCTGTTTTTT. Translating gives CASPRGLNTGELFF.

This chain connects TRBV19 to TRBJ2-3; D is perhaps TRBD1 (6 bases). V gave up 3 bases and J gave up 4 bases, with 11 bases separating them. Germline CDR1 and CDR2: LNHDA and SQIVND (reference sequence). CDR3 length: 14 residues. This CDR3 is CASSIGSGADTQYF. Here the CDR3 DNA reads TGTGCCAGTAGTATCGGTTCAGGGGCAGATACGCAGTATTTT.

This sequence joins TRBV27 and TRBJ1-2; 7 bases fit TRBD1. In germline, CDR1 is MNHEY, CDR2 SMNVEV (reference sequence). The CDR3 is 16 amino acids. V gave up 5 bases and J gave up 4 bases; unmatched junction bases: 13. CDR3 sequence: CASSLHPGQTVYGYTF. CDR3 nucleotides: TGTGCCAGCAGTCTCCACCCGGGACAGACAGTCTATGGCTACACCTTC.

This chain joins TRBV29-1 and TRBJ2-7, with 7 nucleotides matching TRBD1. CDR1 and CDR2 (germline): SQVTM, ANQGSEA. Germline trimming cut 1 base from V and 5 bases from J; bases unmatched to any gene: 11. This CDR3 has 15 amino acids. This chain's CDR3 is CSVEGPGQRYDEQYF. As DNA, the CDR3 is TGCAGCGTTGAAGGCCCGGGACAGAGATACGACGAGCAGTACTTC.

This sequence joins TRBV5-1 and TRBJ2-2; TRBD2 matches at 7 bases. V lost 4 bases, J lost 1 base, and 16 bases stayed unmatched. Germline CDR1 reads SGHRS; CDR2 reads YFSETQ. This CDR3 is built from 19 residues. The DNA of the CDR3 is TGCGCCAGCAGCGGACGTAGTAGTGGAGGGAGGGTGAACACCGGGGAGCTGTTTTTT. Amino acid sequence: CASSGRSSGGRVNTGELFF.

The sample holds a few counts of this clone. The gene calls are TRBV19 and TRBJ1-5, with D perhaps TRBD1 (6 bases). The germline V gene has CDR1 LNHDA and CDR2 SQIVND (reference sequence). The CDR3 loop spans 15 amino acids. Trimming took 7 bases from V and 3 from J, leaving 16 bases between them. This chain's CDR3 is CASNFVGGDNQPQHF. The DNA of the CDR3 is TGTGCCAGTAACTTCGTAGGGGGGGACAATCAGCCCCAGCATTTT.

The gene calls are TRBV7-3 and TRBJ1-1; 7 bases are shared with TRBD1. Germline V gene lookup returns CDR1 SGHTA and CDR2 FQGTGA. With V trimmed by 3 bases and J by 7 bases, 5 bases remained unmatched. This CDR3 region has 13 residues. CDR3 coding DNA: TGTGCCAGCAGCTTGGGGACAGCCAGTGAAGCTTTCTTT. Its translation is CASSLGTASEAFF.

The chain links TRBV18 to TRBJ2-1; TRBD2 aligns across 13 bases. The CDR3 has 15 residues. Per germline, CDR1 KGHSH and CDR2 LQKENI. Trimming at V came to 3 bases and at J to 5 bases, leaving 1 base not matched to a gene. The CDR3, as DNA: TGTGCCAGCTCACCGGGACTAGCGGGAAACAATGAGCAGTTCTTC. Its protein is CASSPGLAGNNEQFF.

V and J are TRBV25-1 and TRBJ2-6; TRBD1 agrees at 9 bases. In germline, CDR1 is MGHDK, CDR2 SYGVNS. J was trimmed by 2 bases and V by 1 base; bases with no gene match: 0. CDR3 length: 16 amino acids. CDR3 nucleotides: TGTGCCAGCAGTGAATGGACAGGGGCTGGGGCCAACGTCCTGACTTTC. Its protein is CASSEWTGAGANVLTF. The full variable domain, its missing parts supplied by reference TRBV25-1 and TRBJ2-6, is EADIYQTPRYLVIGTGKKITLECSQTMGHDKMYWYQQDPGMELHLIHYSYGVNSTEKGDLSSESTVSRIRTEHFPLTLESARPSHTSQYLCASSEWTGAGANVLTFGAGSRLTVL.

This chain uses TRBV27 with TRBJ1-2, with a tentative D call TRBD1 (5 bases). CDR3 length: 14 residues. Germline V gene sequence: CDR1 MNHEY, CDR2 SMNVEV (reference sequence). V lost 2 bases and J 7 bases, leaving 14 bases between the germline ends. This CDR3 reads CASSLIGRQTGYTF. Here the CDR3 DNA reads TGTGCCAGCAGTTTAATTGGCCGACAGACTGGCTACACCTTC.

The gene calls are TRBV2 and TRBJ2-3, with TRBD2 as a possible D gene (6 bases). The CDR3 totals 13 residues. CDR1 is SNHLY, CDR2 FYNNEI, per germline. Trimming took 7 bases from V and 1 from J, leaving 9 bases between them. DNA for the CDR3: TGTGCCAGCAAAGCTAGCGGCACAGATACGCAGTATTTT. As protein: CASKASGTDTQYF.

The CDR3, as DNA: TGTGCCAGCAGCTTACAGCGGGGGGTCCAAGAGACCCAGTACTTC. It specifies CASSLQRGVQETQYF. The chain uses TRBV11-2 and TRBJ2-5, with 9 bases that match TRBD2. The V gene's germline CDR1 is SGHAT and CDR2 FQNNGV. This CDR3 has 15 residues. V gave up 2 bases and J gave up 1 base; unmatched junction bases: 2.